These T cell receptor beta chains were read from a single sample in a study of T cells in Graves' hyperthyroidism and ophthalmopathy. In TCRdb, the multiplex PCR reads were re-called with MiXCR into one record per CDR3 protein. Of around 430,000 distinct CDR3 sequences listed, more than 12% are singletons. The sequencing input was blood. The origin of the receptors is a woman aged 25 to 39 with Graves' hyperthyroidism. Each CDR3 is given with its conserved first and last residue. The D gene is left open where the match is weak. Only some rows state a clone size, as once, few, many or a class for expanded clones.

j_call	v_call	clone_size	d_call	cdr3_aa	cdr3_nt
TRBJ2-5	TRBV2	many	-	CASRDPEPEETQYF	TGTGCCAGCAGGGATCCGGAACCTGAAGAGACCCAGTACTTC
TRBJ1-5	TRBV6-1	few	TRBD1	CASSSAFGTGNNQPQHF	TGTGCCAGCAGTTCCGCCTTTGGGACAGGGAACAATCAGCCCCAGCATTTT
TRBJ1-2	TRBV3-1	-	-	CASSQGGGGGVNYGYTF	TGTGCCAGCAGCCAAGGTGGCGGCGGAGGGGTTAACTATGGCTACACCTTC
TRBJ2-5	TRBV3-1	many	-	CASSQDLAPRDF	TGTGCCAGCAGCCAAGATCTGGCACCCCGGGACTTC
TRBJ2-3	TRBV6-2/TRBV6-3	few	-	CASSDTRYTDTQYF	TGTGCCAGCAGTGACACCCGATACACAGATACGCAGTATTTT
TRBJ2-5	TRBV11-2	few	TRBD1	CASSLTGGKSQETQYF	TGTGCCAGCAGCTTAACAGGGGGCAAGTCGCAAGAGACCCAGTACTTC
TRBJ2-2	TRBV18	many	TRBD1	CASSLMDREGTGELFF	TGTGCCAGCTCACTGATGGACAGGGAAGGCACCGGGGAGCTGTTTTTT
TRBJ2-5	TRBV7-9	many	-	CASSFQSTALEETQYF	TGTGCCAGCAGCTTTCAGTCCACAGCCCTTGAAGAGACCCAGTACTTC
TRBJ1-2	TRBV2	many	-	CASIFETGRINYGYTF	TGTGCCAGCATCTTTGAGACCGGACGGATTAACTATGGCTACACCTTC
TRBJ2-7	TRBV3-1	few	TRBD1	CASSQTPGQESYEQYF	TGTGCCAGCAGCCAAACACCGGGACAGGAGAGCTACGAGCAGTACTTC
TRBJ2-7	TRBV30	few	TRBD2	CACPGLSGTSSYEQYF	TGTGCCTGCCCAGGTTTGAGCGGGACTAGCTCCTACGAGCAGTACTTC
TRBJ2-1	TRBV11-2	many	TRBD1	CASSYGQGSYNEQFF	TGTGCCAGCAGCTATGGACAGGGGTCCTACAATGAGCAGTTCTTC
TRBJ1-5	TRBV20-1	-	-	CSAQGGNQPQHF	TGCAGTGCCCAGGGAGGCAATCAGCCCCAGCATTTT
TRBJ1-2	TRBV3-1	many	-	CASSRIEHGYTF	TGTGCCAGCAGTAGGATCGAGCATGGCTACACCTTC
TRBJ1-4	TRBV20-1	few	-	CSATATNEKLFF	TGCAGTGCGACCGCAACTAATGAAAAACTGTTTTTT
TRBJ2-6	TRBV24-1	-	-	CATSDSALAANVLTF	TGTGCCACCAGTGACTCCGCGTTAGCGGCCAACGTCCTGACTTTC
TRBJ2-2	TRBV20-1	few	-	CSAREGGQTSTGELFF	TGCAGTGCTAGAGAGGGTGGACAGACAAGCACCGGGGAGCTGTTTTTT
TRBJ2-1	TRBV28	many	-	CASSLADNWSSYNEQFF	TGTGCCAGCAGTTTAGCGGACAACTGGAGCTCCTACAATGAGCAGTTCTTC
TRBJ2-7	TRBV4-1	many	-	CASSHRDKPYEQYF	TGCGCCAGCAGCCACCGGGACAAACCCTACGAGCAGTACTTC
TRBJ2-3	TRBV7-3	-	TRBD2	CASSPGSGRGSDTQYF	TGTGCCAGCAGCCCTGGGAGCGGGAGGGGGTCAGATACGCAGTATTTT
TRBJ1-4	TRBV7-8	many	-	CASSLEVGGGEKLFF	TGTGCCAGCAGCTTAGAGGTGGGGGGAGGGGAAAAACTGTTTTTT
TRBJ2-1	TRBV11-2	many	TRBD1	CASSLVYTGERHNEQFF	TGTGCCAGCAGCCTCGTTTACACAGGGGAGAGGCACAATGAGCAGTTCTTC
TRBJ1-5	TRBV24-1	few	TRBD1	CATSPGTGMSTSGKPQHF	TGTGCCACAAGTCCCGGGACAGGGATGAGTACTTCAGGGAAGCCCCAGCATTTT
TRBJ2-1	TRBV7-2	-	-	CASTPSPAGKGRNEQFF	TGTGCCAGCACCCCCTCCCCGGCGGGAAAGGGAAGAAATGAGCAGTTCTTC
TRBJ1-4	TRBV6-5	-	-	CASSYVGGGGNEKLFF	TGTGCCAGCAGCTATGTTGGGGGAGGGGGTAATGAAAAACTGTTTTTT
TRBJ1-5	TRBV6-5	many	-	CASSYVRGGNQPQHF	TGTGCCAGCAGTTACGTCAGGGGAGGCAATCAGCCCCAGCATTTT
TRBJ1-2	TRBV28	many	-	CASSLLAGVVGYTF	TGTGCCAGCAGTTTACTAGCAGGGGTCGTGGGCTACACCTTC
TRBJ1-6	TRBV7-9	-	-	CASSFYRVGHNSPLHF	TGTGCCAGCAGCTTTTACAGGGTTGGCCATAATTCACCCCTCCACTTT
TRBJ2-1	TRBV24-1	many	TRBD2	CATSDFSGRVNEQFF	TGTGCCACCAGTGATTTTAGCGGGAGAGTAAATGAGCAGTTCTTC
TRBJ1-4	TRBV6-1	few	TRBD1	CASSPTGANEKLFF	TGTGCCAGCAGCCCGACAGGGGCTAATGAAAAACTGTTTTTT
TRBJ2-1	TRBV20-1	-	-	CSALGTSDNEQFF	TGCAGTGCCCTCGGGACATCTGACAATGAGCAGTTCTTC
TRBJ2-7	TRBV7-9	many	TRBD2	CASSSSSGAYEQYF	TGTGCCAGCAGCTCCTCTAGCGGGGCCTACGAGCAGTACTTC
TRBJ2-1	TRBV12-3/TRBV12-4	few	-	CASSSWTVSGEQFF	TGTGCCAGCAGTTCCTGGACGGTCTCTGGTGAGCAGTTCTTC
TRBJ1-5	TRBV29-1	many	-	CSAVDRPNQPQHF	TGCAGCGCCGTCGACCGACCCAATCAGCCCCAGCATTTT
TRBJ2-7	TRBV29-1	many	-	CSVARQGYEQYF	TGCAGCGTTGCTAGGCAGGGCTACGAGCAGTACTTC
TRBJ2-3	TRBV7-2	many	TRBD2	CASSLGGSSDTQYF	TGTGCCAGCAGCTTGGGCGGGAGTTCAGATACGCAGTATTTT
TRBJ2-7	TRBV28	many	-	CASTDAAYEQYF	TGTGCCAGCACTGACGCCGCCTACGAGCAGTACTTC
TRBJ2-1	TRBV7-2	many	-	CASSLVAPEQFF	TGTGCCAGCAGCTTAGTTGCTCCAGAGCAGTTCTTC
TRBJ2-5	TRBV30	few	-	CAWSGVGRGETQYF	TGTGCCTGGAGTGGCGTTGGGAGGGGGGAGACCCAGTACTTC
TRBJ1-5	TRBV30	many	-	CAWSVSAGVHQPQHF	TGTGCCTGGAGTGTATCGGCAGGGGTGCATCAGCCCCAGCATTTT
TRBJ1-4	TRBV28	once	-	CASSYRRATNEKLFF	TGTGCCAGCAGTTACAGGCGTGCAACTAATGAAAAACTGTTTTTT
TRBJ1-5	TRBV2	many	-	CASSVAELNQPQHF	TGTGCCAGCAGTGTGGCGGAACTAAATCAGCCCCAGCATTTT
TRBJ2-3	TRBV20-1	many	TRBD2	CSARGGNLNTQYF	TGCAGTGCCCGCGGGGGTAATCTAAATACGCAGTATTTT
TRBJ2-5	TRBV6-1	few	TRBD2	CASSENSGLARPQYF	TGTGCCAGCAGTGAAAACTCGGGACTAGCGCGCCCCCAGTACTTC
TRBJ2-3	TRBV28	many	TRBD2	CASSPPGLATDTQYF	TGTGCCAGCAGCCCCCCGGGACTAGCGACAGATACGCAGTATTTT
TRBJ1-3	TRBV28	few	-	CASTERPSGNGNTIYF	TGTGCCAGCACTGAAAGGCCCTCAGGGAATGGAAACACCATATATTTT
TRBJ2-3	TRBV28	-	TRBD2	CASSSMTSGSTDTQYF	TGTGCCAGCAGTTCAATGACTAGCGGGAGCACAGATACGCAGTATTTT
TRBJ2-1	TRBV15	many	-	CATSRDEGGYNEQFF	TGTGCCACCAGCAGAGATGAGGGGGGGTACAATGAGCAGTTCTTC
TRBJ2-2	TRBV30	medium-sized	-	CAWIPGEDTGELFF	TGTGCCTGGATTCCAGGGGAGGACACCGGGGAGCTGTTTTTT
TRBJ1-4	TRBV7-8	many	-	CASSQDTGGEKLFF	TGTGCCAGCAGCCAAGACACGGGAGGGGAAAAACTGTTTTTT
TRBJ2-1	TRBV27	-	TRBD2	CASSLAGGNQQFF	TGTGCCAGCAGTCTAGCGGGAGGGAATCAGCAGTTCTTC